This T cell receptor beta chain was recovered during a study of a mutant IDH1 vaccine in newly diagnosed glioma. Study-level information: Among treated patients, roughly 62% were male and around 40% female, and mean age was approximately 40 years.

This CDR3 region has 18 residues. The V and J ends lost 3 bases and 1 base, in that order; junction bases with no gene match: 6. Germline CDR1 reads ENHRY; CDR2 reads SYGVKD. As regards this clone: Its antigen is not identified.

The method was immunoSEQ multiplex PCR; TCRdb's version includes in-frame clones alone and lacks a portion of them. The table lists fewer than 60,000 clones, less than 65% of them singletons. The sample's time point: week 47, end of study. Doses of 300 ug of mutant IDH1 20-mer peptide were given with topical imiquimod. Scheduled for weeks 1, 3, 5, 7, 11, 15, 19 and 23, eight vaccinations were given to patients. The chain recombines TRBV10-3 with TRBJ2-1; 13 nucleotides agree with TRBD2. This sequence originates from a man aged 35-49 years with glioma. Some clones in this sample may be carry-over from other donors' samples. The sample in question was peripheral blood mononuclear cells (PBMCs), obtained from a glioma patient whose treatment included an IDH1 peptide vaccine. DNA of the CDR3: TGTGCCATCAGTGAATCACCGGGACTAGCGGGGTCCTACAATGAGCAGTTCTTC. It codes for CAISESPGLAGSYNEQFF.